A selection of T cell receptor beta chains follows, all from one sample in a study of blood T cells in healthy people across ages. TCRdb recomputed calls from the 5' RACE reads with MiXCR, one row per CDR3 protein. The table records around 820,000 distinct CDR3 sequences, 25% of them present only once. These data also featured in a second study, about T cells of mothers and their children.

The specimen sequenced was blood. These receptors were obtained from a boy between 5 and 17 years old in good health. Each CDR3 is given with its conserved first and last residue. Fields, in order: clone size, D gene, V gene, J gene, CDR3 DNA, CDR3 protein. A D gene is named only where the DNA matches it firmly. The size of a clone is reported for some rows only, either as once, few or many, or as a class for expanded clones.

abundance: -; d_gene: -; v_gene: TRBV12-3/TRBV12-4; j_gene: TRBJ1-2; CDR3nt: TGTGCCAGCAGCCGATCAGGGATCGGGGGCTACACCTTC; CDR3aa: CASSRSGIGGYTF
abundance: few; d_gene: -; v_gene: TRBV6-2/TRBV6-3; j_gene: TRBJ2-5; CDR3nt: TGTGCCAGCAGTTCTGACAGGGAGACCCAGTACTTC; CDR3aa: CASSSDRETQYF
abundance: few; d_gene: TRBD2; v_gene: TRBV20-1; j_gene: TRBJ2-1; CDR3nt: TGCAGTGCTAAGGGACTAGCGGGGCCGACGGGGTACAATGAGCAGTTCTTC; CDR3aa: CSAKGLAGPTGYNEQFF
abundance: -; d_gene: -; v_gene: TRBV7-2; j_gene: TRBJ1-3; CDR3nt: TGTGCCAGCAGCGCTACCGGGACTTACAGCTCTGGAAACACCATATATTTT; CDR3aa: CASSATGTYSSGNTIYF
abundance: few; d_gene: -; v_gene: TRBV28; j_gene: TRBJ1-5; CDR3nt: TGTGCCAGCAGTTTTACTGACCGCTACCCGCGCTCTTATAGCAATCAGCCCCAGCATTTT; CDR3aa: CASSFTDRYPRSYSNQPQHF
abundance: -; d_gene: -; v_gene: TRBV5-1; j_gene: TRBJ1-1; CDR3nt: TGCGCCAGCAGCGCCCCCGGGACTGGGGACACTGAAGCTTTCTTT; CDR3aa: CASSAPGTGDTEAFF
abundance: -; d_gene: TRBD2; v_gene: TRBV7-2; j_gene: TRBJ2-2; CDR3nt: TGTGCCAGCAGCTTGATGAGCGGGAGCACCGGGGAGCTGTTTTTT; CDR3aa: CASSLMSGSTGELFF
abundance: -; d_gene: -; v_gene: TRBV7-2; j_gene: TRBJ1-1; CDR3nt: TGTGCCAGCAGCTTAGCAGGGAAGAATGAAGCTTTCTTT; CDR3aa: CASSLAGKNEAFF
abundance: many; d_gene: -; v_gene: TRBV12-3/TRBV12-4; j_gene: TRBJ1-2; CDR3nt: TGTGCCAGCAGTTTACGGCAGATCTATGGCTACACCTTC; CDR3aa: CASSLRQIYGYTF
abundance: -; d_gene: -; v_gene: TRBV6-4; j_gene: TRBJ1-2; CDR3nt: TGTGCCAGCAGCGAACAGGTCGGCTATGGCTACACCTTC; CDR3aa: CASSEQVGYGYTF
abundance: few; d_gene: -; v_gene: TRBV29-1; j_gene: TRBJ2-2; CDR3nt: TGCAGCGTTGCCGACCTCGGGGAGCTGTTTTTT; CDR3aa: CSVADLGELFF
abundance: few; d_gene: -; v_gene: TRBV28; j_gene: TRBJ2-5; CDR3nt: TGTGCCAGCAGTTTTTCCAGTTCCTTAAGCGGGTTCTTC; CDR3aa: CASSFSSSLSGFF
abundance: few; d_gene: TRBD1; v_gene: TRBV2; j_gene: TRBJ1-4; CDR3nt: TGTGCCAGCAGTGCGACAGGGGCTAATGAAAAACTGTCTTTT; CDR3aa: CASSATGANEKLSF
abundance: many; d_gene: -; v_gene: TRBV24-1; j_gene: TRBJ2-1; CDR3nt: TGTGCCACCAGTGATTTATACGGGAGCTACAATGAGCAGTTCTTC; CDR3aa: CATSDLYGSYNEQFF
abundance: few; d_gene: TRBD2; v_gene: TRBV5-1; j_gene: TRBJ2-5; CDR3nt: TGCGCCAGCAGCCTTCAGGGCGGGAGGGCCTTGGAGACCCAGTACTTC; CDR3aa: CASSLQGGRALETQYF
abundance: few; d_gene: -; v_gene: TRBV25-1; j_gene: TRBJ2-5; CDR3nt: TGTGCCAGCAGTGAATTGGGAGTGGGAGAGACCCAGTACTTC; CDR3aa: CASSELGVGETQYF
abundance: -; d_gene: -; v_gene: TRBV6-6; j_gene: TRBJ2-3; CDR3nt: TGTGCCAGCAGTTCCAATGGGTACACAGATACGCAGTATTTT; CDR3aa: CASSSNGYTDTQYF
abundance: few; d_gene: -; v_gene: TRBV27; j_gene: TRBJ2-7; CDR3nt: TGTGCCAGCACTGCCGGGGACGAGCAGTACTTC; CDR3aa: CASTAGDEQYF
abundance: -; d_gene: TRBD2; v_gene: TRBV4-3; j_gene: TRBJ2-2; CDR3nt: TGCGCCAGCAGCCAAATACTAGCGGGGCTCGGGGAGCTGTTTTTT; CDR3aa: CASSQILAGLGELFF